Listed here are 25 T cell receptor beta chains from one sample, sequenced in a study of T cells in Graves' hyperthyroidism and ophthalmopathy. Amplified TCR beta CDR3 regions came from RNA transcripts. First-round RT-PCR with HTBI primers amplified the TCR CDR3 region. One entry per CDR3 protein, called by TCRdb with MiXCR from the multiplex PCR reads. Among around 570,000 distinct CDR3 sequences listed, 20% were seen once. Sequencing used blood. Every receptor here comes from a man aged 35-49 years with Graves' ophthalmopathy.

This clonotype was found many times. The chain carries TRBV6-1 and TRBJ2-7; 12 bases are a match to TRBD2. From germline, CDR1 is MNHNS and CDR2 SASEGT. The CDR3 consists of 15 residues. J gave up 5 bases and V 7 bases, and 9 bases lay outside the gene matches. This CDR3 reads CASTTLAGGIHEQYF. CDR3 DNA sequence: TGTGCCAGCACCACACTAGCGGGGGGTATACACGAGCAGTACTTC.

The V call is TRBV3-1, the J call TRBJ1-4; no clear D. V lost 0 bases and J 3 bases, leaving 8 bases between the germline ends. The CDR3 is made up of 15 amino acids. Per germline, CDR1 LGHDT and CDR2 YNNKEL (reference sequence). The CDR3, as DNA: TGTGCCAGCAGCCAAGATGGAAGTCCTAATGAAAAACTGTTTTTT. Amino acids: CASSQDGSPNEKLFF.

This clonotype occurred a few times. The chain links TRBV5-1 to TRBJ2-1; 7 bases align to TRBD1. The CDR3 loop spans 18 amino acids. The V and J ends lost 2 bases and 8 bases, in that order; junction bases with no gene match: 19. Germline CDR1 reads SGHRS; CDR2 reads YFSETQ. Written as DNA, the CDR3 is TGCGCCAGCAGCTTATTACTTCGGGGACAGTATCCCTTGGATGAGCAGTTCTTC. Amino acid sequence: CASSLLLRGQYPLDEQFF.

This clonotype came up many times. The chain links TRBV11-2 to TRBJ2-3; TRBD2 aligns across 11 bases. V gave up 3 bases and J gave up 5 bases; unmatched junction bases: 4. The CDR3 consists of 15 residues. Germline V gene sequence: CDR1 SGHAT, CDR2 FQNNGV. Here the CDR3 DNA reads TGTGCCAGCAGCTTTAACCTAGCGGGGGGAGATACGCAGTATTTT. Protein sequence: CASSFNLAGGDTQYF. Full variable domain (rest looked up from reference TRBV11-2 and TRBJ2-3): EAGVAQSPRYKIIEKRQSVAFWCNPISGHATLYWYQQILGQGPKLLIQFQNNGVVDDSQLPKDRFSAERLKGVDSTLKIQPAKLEDSAVYLCASSFNLAGGDTQYFGPGTRLTVL.

This chain links TRBV15 with TRBJ2-7; D could derive from TRBD1 or TRBD2 (5 bases each). Trimming took off 1 base at V and 0 bases at J, with 10 bases between the two ends. Germline V gene lookup returns CDR1 LNHNV and CDR2 YYDKDF (reference sequence). The CDR3 totals 15 residues. The CDR3 loop is CATSRVAGSSYEQYF. The CDR3 region has the DNA TGTGCCACCAGCAGAGTAGCAGGGAGCTCCTACGAGCAGTACTTC.

This clonotype turned up a few times. V and J are TRBV3-1 and TRBJ2-5, with 12 bases identical to TRBD2. CDR1 LGHDT and CDR2 YNNKEL come from the germline V gene (reference sequence). CDR3 length: 16 amino acids. V shed 0 bases, J shed 4 bases, and the junction held 3 bases outside the gene matches. The CDR3 sequence: CASSQEGLAGRETQYF. CDR3 nucleotides: TGTGCCAGCAGCCAAGAAGGACTAGCGGGACGAGAGACCCAGTACTTC.

This clonotype was picked up a small number of times. The chain links TRBV6-1 to TRBJ2-7; no firm D call. The ends were cut back, 5 bases at V and 9 bases at J, with 14 bases in the middle. Per germline, CDR1 MNHNS and CDR2 SASEGT. The CDR3 covers 12 residues. DNA of the CDR3: TGTGCCAGCAGTCTCGCCTCTCTCGCGCAGTACTTC. It specifies CASSLASLAQYF.

This clonotype was seen only a few times. The chain combines TRBV18 with TRBJ2-1, with 16 positions matching TRBD2. This CDR3 spans 17 amino acids. CDR1 is KGHSH, CDR2 LQKENI, per germline. Unmatched junction bases numbered 3, after V lost 2 bases and J lost 5 bases. The CDR3 DNA sequence: TGTGCCAGCTCACCAGGGACTAGCGGGGGGGCAAACAATGAGCAGTTCTTC. Amino acids: CASSPGTSGGANNEQFF.

This clonotype came up many times. V gene TRBV11-2 combines with J gene TRBJ2-5; D may be TRBD2 (7 bases). The CDR3 spans 15 residues. The germline CDR1 and CDR2 sequences are SGHAT and FQNNGV. Trimming shortened V by 1 base and J by 4 bases, and 13 bases separated the two germline ends. CDR3 sequence: CASSLGGGARETQYF. In DNA form, the CDR3 reads TGTGCCAGCAGCTTAGGGGGGGGGGCCCGAGAGACCCAGTACTTC. Full variable domain (missing parts from reference TRBV11-2 and TRBJ2-5): EAGVAQSPRYKIIEKRQSVAFWCNPISGHATLYWYQQILGQGPKLLIQFQNNGVVDDSQLPKDRFSAERLKGVDSTLKIQPAKLEDSAVYLCASSLGGGARETQYFGPGTRLLVL.

This clonotype was observed a few times. V and J are TRBV20-1 and TRBJ2-2; 11 positions match TRBD2. CDR3 length: 16 residues. From germline, CDR1 is DFQATT and CDR2 SNEGSKA (reference sequence). The trim removed 5 bases at V and 7 bases at J, leaving 12 bases unmatched. CDR3: CSAPILAGGQNGELFF. The DNA for the CDR3 is TGCAGTGCTCCTATTTTAGCGGGGGGGCAAAACGGGGAGCTGTTTTTT.

The rearrangement uses TRBV5-5 and TRBJ1-2; D is possibly TRBD1 (5 bases). The germline CDR1 and CDR2 sequences are SGHKS and YYEKEE (reference sequence). V was trimmed by 1 base and J by 6 bases, leaving 10 bases between them. CDR3 length: 13 amino acids. CDR3 region: CASSLSGTNGYTF. As DNA, the CDR3 is TGTGCCAGCAGCTTGTCGGGGACCAATGGCTACACCTTC. Complete variable domain (other parts from reference TRBV5-5 and TRBJ1-2): DAGVTQSPTHLIKTRGQQVTLRCSPISGHKSVSWYQQVLGQGPQFIFQYYEKEERGRGNFPDRFSARQFPNYSSELNVNALLLGDSALYLCASSLSGTNGYTFGSGTRLTVV.

This chain links TRBV10-3 with TRBJ2-7; 8 bases agree with TRBD1. Germline CDR1 is ENHRY and CDR2 is SYGVKD. CDR3 length: 16 amino acids. The V segment lost 11 bases and the J segment 6 bases; nucleotides outside the gene matches: 21. CDR3 residues: CASMPDPGQAGFEQYF. In nucleotides, the CDR3 is TGTGCCTCCATGCCTGATCCGGGACAGGCCGGCTTCGAGCAGTACTTC.

V and J are TRBV2 and TRBJ1-2, with D possibly being TRBD1 (6 bases). Trimming cost V 2 bases and J 9 bases, with 16 bases left between them. CDR1 and CDR2 from the germline V gene are SNHLY and FYNNEI. The CDR3 is 14 amino acids. The CDR3 DNA is TGTGCCAGCAGTGAACCCAGGGGAGCTTACCGCTACACCTTC. It translates to CASSEPRGAYRYTF. Together with reference TRBV2 and TRBJ1-2, the CDR3 gives the full variable domain: EPEVTQTPSHQVTQMGQEVILRCVPISNHLYFYWYRQILGQKVEFLVSFYNNEISEKSEIFDDQFSVERPDGSNFTLKIRSTKLEDSAMYFCASSEPRGAYRYTFGSGTRLTVV.

The chain recombines TRBV30 with TRBJ1-1; D is perhaps TRBD1 (6 bases). The CDR3 loop spans 13 amino acids. In germline, CDR1 is GTSNPN, CDR2 SVGIG (reference sequence). The V end lost 0 bases, the J end lost 11 bases, and 16 bases lay between the germline ends. CDR3 bases: TGTGCCTGGAGTGTACGGGGGGGGCTCGAGGCTTTCTTT. It codes for CAWSVRGGLEAFF. Using reference TRBV30 and TRBJ1-1 for the parts outside the CDR3, the full variable domain is SQTIHQWPATLVQPVGSPLSLECTVEGTSNPNLYWYRQAAGRGLQLLFYSVGIGQISSEVPQNLSASRPQDRQFILSSKKLLLSDSGFYLCAWSVRGGLEAFFGQGTRLTVV.

This clonotype was recorded a few times. The chain links TRBV11-1 to TRBJ2-6; D gene ambiguous. The CDR3 totals 16 residues. V lost 2 bases and J 4 bases, leaving 12 bases between the germline ends. Per germline, CDR1 SGHAT and CDR2 FQDESV (reference sequence). DNA of the CDR3: TGTGCCAGCAGCTTAAGAGCCTATGGGGGGGCCAACGTCCTGACTTTC. This translates into CASSLRAYGGANVLTF.

Only a few counts were recorded for this clonotype. The J gene is TRBJ2-3, the V gene TRBV6-2 or TRBV6-3; 13 bases align to TRBD2. Germline V gene sequence: CDR1 MNHEY, CDR2 SVGEGT. J was trimmed by 4 bases and V by 5 bases; bases with no gene match: 6. This CDR3 spans 16 amino acids. In DNA form, the CDR3 reads TGTGCCAGCAGTGGGTGGACTAGCGGGAGTCCAGATACGCAGTATTTT. Translating gives CASSGWTSGSPDTQYF.

This clonotype occurred a few times. The CDR3 sequence: CASSDGGQGADTQYF. The DNA for the CDR3 is TGTGCCAGCTCCGATGGGGGACAGGGCGCAGATACGCAGTATTTT. The chain combines TRBV27 with TRBJ2-3; TRBD1 matches 9 bases. CDR3 length: 15 residues. Germline assignment: CDR1 MNHEY and CDR2 SMNVEV (reference sequence). The V and J ends lost 8 bases and 4 bases, in that order; junction bases with no gene match: 10.

Notes on this clonotype: One end of the junction fails to match germline, which may point to a read error. The V gene is TRBV28, the J gene TRBJ2-1; 11 bases agree with TRBD2. CDR1 and CDR2 (germline): MDHEN, SYDVKM. The CDR3 length is 18 residues. The DNA for the CDR3 is TGTGCCTGCAGTTTATCTTCCCCTTTGACTAGCGGGAACAATGAGCAGTTCTTC. Translation: CACSLSSPLTSGNNEQFF.

The V call is TRBV5-6, the J call TRBJ2-1; 11 nucleotides agree with TRBD2. The CDR3 spans 15 residues. CDR1 is SGHDT and CDR2 is YYEEEE in the germline V gene. V was pared by 2 bases and J by 8 bases, with 6 bases of the junction left unmatched. DNA of the CDR3: TGTGCCAGCAGCTTCTCTAGCGGGAGGCGGTATGAGCAGTTCTTC. Its translation is CASSFSSGRRYEQFF.

This clonotype was observed at least ten times. The chain uses TRBV3-1 and TRBJ1-2, with D unclear. V dropped 4 bases and J dropped 8 bases, with 11 bases sitting between them. The CDR3 has 12 residues. CDR1 is LGHDT, CDR2 YNNKEL, per germline (reference sequence). CDR3: CASSPARRGYTF. As DNA, the CDR3 is TGTGCCAGCAGCCCCGCCCGGCGGGGCTACACCTTC.

Only a few counts were recorded for this clonotype. The rearrangement links TRBV7-9 to TRBJ1-4; perhaps TRBD1 as D (5 bases). Trimming stripped 5 bases from V and 5 bases from J, with 15 bases between. Germline V gene sequence: CDR1 SEHNR, CDR2 FQNEAQ (reference sequence). The length of the CDR3 is 15 residues. Written as DNA, the CDR3 is TGTGCCAGCAGCCCCACCGGACAAGTCAATGAAAAACTGTTTTTT. Amino acids: CASSPTGQVNEKLFF.

Only a few counts were recorded for this clonotype. This chain links TRBV3-1 with TRBJ1-5; TRBD1 might be the D (6 bases). From germline, CDR1 is LGHDT and CDR2 YNNKEL (reference sequence). V dropped 6 bases and J dropped 6 bases, with 15 bases sitting between them. The CDR3 runs to 14 residues. The CDR3 here is CASSPRDILQPQHF. In nucleotides, the CDR3 is TGTGCCAGCAGTCCTCGGGACATTCTTCAGCCCCAGCATTTT.

The V call is TRBV30, the J call TRBJ1-5; 7 bases fit TRBD1. This CDR3 is 13 amino acids long. The junction had 4 bases not matched to a gene; V was cut back by 5 bases and J by 3 bases. The germline V gene encodes CDR1 GTSNPN and CDR2 SVGIG (reference sequence). Here the CDR3 DNA reads TGTGCCTGGGCCGGACAGGACAATCAGCCCCAGCATTTT. This translates into CAWAGQDNQPQHF.

As concerns this clonotype: One end of the junction does not line up with germline, which may come from a read error. V is TRBV10-3 and J is TRBJ2-5; D is perhaps TRBD2 (5 bases). Germline CDR1 and CDR2: ENHRY and SYGVKD. This CDR3 has 17 amino acids. The CDR3 protein is CAISELGSAELTETQYF. Here the CDR3 DNA reads TGTGCCATCAGCGAGTTGGGGAGCGCTGAGTTAACAGAGACCCAGTACTTC.

This clonotype has just a few counts. The chain employs TRBV16 and TRBJ2-7; 8 bases map to TRBD1. CDR3 length equals 14 residues. The J segment lost 0 bases and the V segment lost 7 bases, leaving 5 bases of the junction unmatched. The germline gives CDR1 KGHSY, CDR2 FQNENV. The DNA of the CDR3 is TGTGCCAGCAAACGGGACAGGACCTCCTACGAGCAGTACTTC. It specifies CASKRDRTSYEQYF. Supplemented by reference TRBV16 and TRBJ2-7, the full variable domain reads GEEVAQTPKHLVRGEGQKAKLYCAPIKGHSYVFWYQQVLKNEFKFLISFQNENVFDETGMPKERFSAKCLPNSPCSLEIQATKLEDSAVYFCASKRDRTSYEQYFGPGTRLTVT.